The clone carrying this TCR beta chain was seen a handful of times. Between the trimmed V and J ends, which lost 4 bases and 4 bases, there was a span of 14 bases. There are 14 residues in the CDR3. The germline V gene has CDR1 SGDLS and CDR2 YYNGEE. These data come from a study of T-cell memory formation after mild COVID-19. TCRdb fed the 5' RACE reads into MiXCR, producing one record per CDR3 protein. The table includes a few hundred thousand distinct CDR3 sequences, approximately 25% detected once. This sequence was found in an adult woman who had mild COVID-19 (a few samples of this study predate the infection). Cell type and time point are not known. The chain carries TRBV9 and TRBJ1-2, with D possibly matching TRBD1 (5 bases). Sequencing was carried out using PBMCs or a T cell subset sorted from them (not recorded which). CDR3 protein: CASSPRQNTYGYTF. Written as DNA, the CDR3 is TGTGCCAGCAGCCCCCGACAGAATACCTATGGCTACACCTTC. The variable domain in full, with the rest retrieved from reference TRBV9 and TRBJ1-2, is DSGVTQTPKHLITATGQRVTLRCSPRSGDLSVYWYQQSLDQGLQFLIQYYNGEERAKGNILERFSAQQFPDLHSELNLSSLELGDSALYFCASSPRQNTYGYTFGSGTRLTVV.